This T cell receptor beta chain was identified in a study of T cell repertoires in cytomegalovirus infection. V gave up 2 bases and J gave up 8 bases, with 25 bases separating them. From germline, CDR1 is LGHNT and CDR2 FRNRAP. The CDR3 covers 19 residues. TCRdb re-called the reads with MiXCR, one entry per CDR3 protein. This sample carries around 280,000 distinct CDR3 sequences, around 10% of them seen once, and the ten largest clones take more than 2.5%. This clonotype has at least ten counts. The rearrangement uses TRBV12-5 and TRBJ1-6, with D perhaps matching TRBD1 (5 bases). Sequencing was carried out using PBMCs. This sequence was found in a human donor in good health (CMV status not recorded). Some clones in this sample may be carry-over from other donors' samples. The CDR3 sequence is CASGLPHRQGLKLDSPLHF. As DNA, the CDR3 is TGTGCTAGTGGTTTGCCCCACCGGCAGGGCTTGAAATTAGATTCACCCCTCCACTTT.